The 21 T cell receptor beta chains given below trace back to one sample, sequenced in a study of CD4 T cells in relation to SARS-CoV-2 and coronaviruses. Sequencing was performed with immunoSEQ multiplex PCR; in TCRdb, only in-frame clones are kept and a portion is missing. The sample includes approximately 20,000 clones, over 70% of them seen just once. Their antigens remain unidentified. Unexposed donor CD4+ T cells date from about 2010-2018, before the COVID-19 pandemic. Isolation of CD4+ T cells took place after approximately 10 days in culture. Sequencing was done on a sample of CD4+ T cells from PBMCs, cultured in vitro. The receptors stem from a human donor in good health.

The chain is built from TRBV15 and TRBJ2-2, with 8 nucleotides matching TRBD1. The CDR3 extends over 14 amino acids. J lost 6 bases, V lost 1 base, and 1 base had no gene match. Germline-derived CDR1 and CDR2 are LNHNV and YYDKDF (reference sequence). Here the CDR3 DNA reads TGTGCCACCAGCAGAGGACAGGGGCCCGGGGAGCTGTTTTTT. This gives the protein CATSRGQGPGELFF.

This chain connects TRBV7-7 to TRBJ2-2, with TRBD2 matching over 14 bases. The trim removed 6 bases at V and 4 bases at J, leaving 10 bases unmatched. CDR3 length: 18 amino acids. Germline CDR1 is SSHAT and CDR2 is FNYEAQ (reference sequence). This CDR3 reads CASSPETSGGAGTGELFF. The CDR3 nucleotides are TGTGCCAGCAGTCCGGAGACTAGCGGGGGGGCAGGCACCGGGGAGCTGTTTTTT. The full variable domain, completed using reference TRBV7-7 and TRBJ2-2, is GAGVSQSPRYKVTKRGQDVTLRCDPISSHATLYWYQQALGQGPEFLTYFNYEAQPDKSGLPSDRFSAERPEGSISTLTIQRTEQRDSAMYRCASSPETSGGAGTGELFFGEGSRLTVL.

This clone has a handful of counts. This chain joins TRBV18 and TRBJ1-1, with D uncertain. The germline V gene encodes CDR1 KGHSH and CDR2 LQKENI. The CDR3 is 15 amino acids. Trimming removed 3 bases from V and 5 bases from J, with 16 bases in between. The CDR3 here is CASSPTGRVETEAFF. CDR3 DNA sequence: TGTGCCAGCTCACCGACCGGGAGGGTGGAGACTGAAGCTTTCTTT.

This clone was recorded once. The genes are TRBV27 and TRBJ2-1, with D perhaps assigned TRBD1 or TRBD2 (8 bases each). CDR1 and CDR2 from the germline V gene are MNHEY and SMNVEV (reference sequence). Trimming took 1 base from V and 5 from J, leaving 27 bases between them. The CDR3 has 20 amino acids. CDR3: CASSLYTGGTGQFPNNEQFF. The CDR3 DNA follows: TGTGCCAGCAGTTTATACACGGGAGGGACAGGTCAATTTCCCAACAATGAGCAGTTCTTC.

This rearrangement joins TRBV7-8 to TRBJ1-1; D is ambiguous. The CDR3 covers 11 residues. Trimming pared 5 bases from V and 0 bases from J, leaving 1 base between. Germline V lookup: CDR1 SGHVS, CDR2 FQNEAQ. CDR3 bases: TGTGCCAGCAGCATGAACACTGAAGCTTTCTTT. It yields the protein CASSMNTEAFF.

The CDR3 region has the DNA TGTGCCAGCAGTTCCGTAACAGGGGATCAGCCCCAGCATTTT. It codes for CASSSVTGDQPQHF. The chain carries TRBV6-5 and TRBJ1-5; 7 bases are a match to TRBD1. Germline assignment: CDR1 MNHEY and CDR2 SVGAGI. The J segment lost 5 bases and the V segment lost 4 bases, leaving 5 bases of the junction unmatched. CDR3 length: 14 amino acids.

This clone came up once. The genes are TRBV24-1 and TRBJ2-5, with D tentatively TRBD2 (5 bases). Trimming took off 1 base at V and 0 bases at J, with 17 bases between the two ends. Germline assignment: CDR1 KGHDR and CDR2 SFDVKD. The CDR3 has 18 amino acids. The CDR3 DNA is TGTGCCACCAGTGATTTAGGCGTCGGAGGCCCGTACCAAGAGACCCAGTACTTC. Translated, it gives CATSDLGVGGPYQETQYF.

The rearrangement joins TRBV28 to TRBJ1-2; D uncertain. This CDR3 has 14 amino acids. From germline, CDR1 is MDHEN and CDR2 SYDVKM. The V end lost 2 bases, the J end lost 0 bases, and 7 bases lay between the germline ends. This CDR3 is CASSLRHPNYGYTF. The CDR3 nucleotides are TGTGCCAGCAGTTTAAGGCACCCTAACTATGGCTACACCTTC.

The chain couples TRBV11-2 to TRBJ2-7; 12 bases are a match to TRBD1. The junction had 3 bases not matched to a gene; V was cut back by 0 bases and J by 6 bases. This CDR3 has 15 amino acids. Germline-derived CDR1 and CDR2 are SGHAT and FQNNGV. CDR3 nucleotides: TGTGCCAGCAGCTTAGAGGGACAGGGGGCTGGCGAGCAGTACTTC. This sequence encodes CASSLEGQGAGEQYF. Full variable domain (outside the CDR3, taken from reference TRBV11-2 and TRBJ2-7): EAGVAQSPRYKIIEKRQSVAFWCNPISGHATLYWYQQILGQGPKLLIQFQNNGVVDDSQLPKDRFSAERLKGVDSTLKIQPAKLEDSAVYLCASSLEGQGAGEQYFGPGTRLTVT.

The J gene is TRBJ2-5, the V gene TRBV19; 7 bases agree with TRBD2. From germline, CDR1 is LNHDA and CDR2 SQIVND (reference sequence). The V and J ends lost 9 bases and 5 bases, in that order; junction bases with no gene match: 9. CDR3 length: 13 amino acids. The CDR3 DNA follows: TGTGCCAGCAGAAGCGGGAATGGGGAGACCCAGTACTTC. Translating gives CASRSGNGETQYF.

The chain combines TRBV24-1 with TRBJ2-3; D gene uncertain. Germline assignment: CDR1 KGHDR and CDR2 SFDVKD. Trimming pared 4 bases from V and 6 bases from J, leaving 10 bases between. CDR3 size: 13 residues. CDR3 amino acids: CATSDRVGDTQYF. The CDR3 DNA reads as TGTGCCACCAGTGACCGGGTAGGGGATACGCAGTATTTT.

The rearrangement links TRBV11-2 to TRBJ2-2, with D possibly matching TRBD2 (5 bases). Between the trimmed V and J ends, which lost 5 bases and 5 bases, there was a span of 18 bases. Per the germline V gene, CDR1 is SGHAT and CDR2 is FQNNGV. The CDR3 spans 16 residues. CDR3 loop: CASSPNIRLLTGELFF. CDR3 DNA: TGTGCCAGCAGCCCCAACATCCGACTACTTACCGGGGAGCTGTTTTTT.

This chain links TRBV5-4 with TRBJ1-2; D is perhaps TRBD1 (5 bases). This CDR3 is built from 16 residues. V lost 4 bases to trimming and J lost 4 bases, with 20 bases between them. Germline V gene lookup returns CDR1 SGHNT and CDR2 YYREEE (reference sequence). Here the CDR3 reads CASSPTGGGIAYGYTF. The CDR3 DNA sequence: TGTGCCAGCAGCCCGACTGGGGGGGGTATTGCCTATGGCTACACCTTC.

The sample holds a few counts of this clone. This chain uses TRBV19 with TRBJ1-2, with D maybe TRBD1 (6 bases). The germline V gene has CDR1 LNHDA and CDR2 SQIVND (reference sequence). With 8 bases removed from V and 4 bases from J, the gap between germline ends came to 14 bases. The CDR3 totals 13 residues. The DNA of the CDR3 is TGTGCCAGTGCGGGAACAGGGTCCTATGGCTACACCTTC. It yields the protein CASAGTGSYGYTF.

V is TRBV6-1 and J is TRBJ2-5, with 14 bases that match TRBD2. Germline V gene lookup returns CDR1 MNHNS and CDR2 SASEGT. The CDR3 covers 17 residues. With V trimmed by 1 base and J by 2 bases, 3 bases remained unmatched. DNA of the CDR3: TGTGCCAGCAGTGAAGGGACTAGCGGGAGGAATCAAGAGACCCAGTACTTC. This gives the protein CASSEGTSGRNQETQYF.

This clone was counted only a few times. The chain uses TRBV10-3 and TRBJ2-1; D is undetermined. Germline V gene lookup returns CDR1 ENHRY and CDR2 SYGVKD. V lost 5 bases and J lost 5, with 4 bases in between. There are 11 residues in the CDR3. The CDR3 nucleotides read TGTGCCATCAGTAAAAACAATGAGCAGTTCTTC. Translation: CAISKNNEQFF.

This sequence joins TRBV19 and TRBJ2-2; TRBD2 matches at 10 bases. The CDR3 has 16 amino acids. Germline CDR1 and CDR2: LNHDA and SQIVND (reference sequence). The trim removed 5 bases at V and 5 bases at J, leaving 8 bases unmatched. CDR3 protein: CASSPPRAGGTGELFF. DNA of the CDR3: TGTGCCAGTAGTCCCCCGCGAGCGGGAGGGACCGGGGAGCTGTTTTTT.

The chain links TRBV19 to TRBJ2-2, with 9 positions matching TRBD1. The V gene end was trimmed by 10 bases and the J gene end by 5 bases; junction bases not matched to a gene: 11. Germline loops: CDR1 LNHDA, CDR2 SQIVND (reference sequence). CDR3 length equals 15 residues. The CDR3 sequence is CATPSPGTGTGELFF. The CDR3 DNA sequence: TGTGCCACCCCTAGTCCCGGGACAGGGACCGGGGAGCTGTTTTTT. Combining the CDR3 with reference TRBV19 and TRBJ2-2 gives the whole variable domain DGGITQSPKYLFRKEGQNVTLSCEQNLNHDAMYWYRQDPGQGLRLIYYSQIVNDFQKGDIAEGYSVSREKKESFPLTVTSAQKNPTAFYLCATPSPGTGTGELFFGEGSRLTVL.

This rearrangement joins TRBV19 to TRBJ1-5, with D maybe TRBD1 (5 bases). Germline V gene sequence: CDR1 LNHDA, CDR2 SQIVND (reference sequence). The V gene lost 1 base and the J gene lost 6 bases, with 7 bases spanning the gap. This CDR3 has 13 amino acids. CDR3 amino acids: CASSIGQFQPQHF. Here the CDR3 DNA reads TGTGCCAGTAGTATAGGACAGTTTCAGCCCCAGCATTTT.

The J gene is TRBJ1-2, the V gene TRBV2; no reliable D call. There are 13 residues in the CDR3. V lost 9 bases to trimming and J lost 8 bases, with 19 bases between them. Germline V gene sequence: CDR1 SNHLY, CDR2 FYNNEI. In nucleotides, the CDR3 is TGTGCCAGTAGACTTTCCGTTCAAGGGGGCTACACCTTC. Protein sequence: CASRLSVQGGYTF.

V usage is TRBV5-4 and J usage is TRBJ1-2; D uncertain. V was cut by 0 bases and J by 5 bases, with 14 bases left in between. This CDR3 spans 15 amino acids. The germline CDR1 and CDR2 sequences are SGHNT and YYREEE (reference sequence). CDR3 DNA sequence: TGTGCCAGCAGCTTGGATGTGGGATTAGGGTATGGCTACACCTTC. It is translated as CASSLDVGLGYGYTF.